This TCR beta chain came from a study of T cell responses to AZD1222 COVID-19 vaccine. The CDR3 covers 13 residues. CDR1 is SGHRS, CDR2 YFSETQ, per germline. V lost 5 bases and J lost 3, with 11 bases in between. The table came from immunoSEQ multiplex PCR; TCRdb's copy has only in-frame clones and leaves some out. The sample has 150,000 to 200,000 clones; around 92% are singletons. This TCR came from an adult in good health. The V gene is TRBV5-1, the J gene TRBJ1-1; D unresolved. This sample comprised peripheral blood, obtained on day 0 of AZD1222 vaccination. CDR3 coding DNA: TGCGCCAGCAGATCAGATATGGACACTGAAGCTTTCTTT. It is translated as CASRSDMDTEAFF.